The next 19 T cell receptor beta chains were all read from a single sample in a study of blood T cell repertoires in COVID-19. Assay used: immunoSEQ multiplex PCR; TCRdb lists only in-frame clones, some missing. The table includes roughly 85,000 clones, approximately 90% detected once. Source material: peripheral blood. The receptors here all came from a middle-aged man with active or convalescent COVID-19.

The chain has TRBV2 and TRBJ2-1; 10 bases are shared with TRBD1. Germline assignment: CDR1 SNHLY and CDR2 FYNNEI. This CDR3 region has 14 residues. V was clipped by 3 bases and J by 9 bases; unmatched bases: 5. The CDR3 reads CASSDDRGRFEQFF. CDR3 coding DNA: TGTGCCAGCAGTGATGACAGGGGGCGGTTTGAGCAGTTCTTC.

This clone was recorded a few times. The genes are TRBV5-1 and TRBJ1-6; D is unresolved. There are 15 residues in the CDR3. Germline V gene data show CDR1 as SGHRS and CDR2 as YFSETQ. The ends were cut back, 1 base at V and 8 bases at J, with 13 bases in the middle. The CDR3 DNA reads TGCGCCAGCAGCTTGATAGCGGAACCGGATTCACCCCTCCACTTT. Its protein product is CASSLIAEPDSPLHF.

CDR3 sequence: CASSKDSRYVEQYF. In nucleotides, the CDR3 is TGTGCCAGCAGCAAAGACAGTAGGTATGTCGAGCAGTACTTC. The V call is TRBV9, the J call TRBJ2-7; possible D gene TRBD1, 5 bases. The CDR3 runs 14 residues. V dropped 4 bases and J dropped 6 bases, with 17 bases sitting between them. Germline V lookup: CDR1 SGDLS, CDR2 YYNGEE.

The gene calls are TRBV27 and TRBJ1-1, with D unclear. The CDR3 covers 14 residues. Germline assignment: CDR1 MNHEY and CDR2 SMNVEV (reference sequence). Trimming removed 4 bases at V and 4 bases at J, with 13 bases between. CDR3 bases: TGTGCCAGCAGTTCCAGGCGATTCGGCACTGAAGCTTTCTTT. Protein product: CASSSRRFGTEAFF.

CDR3 sequence: CATRAGRGPTGELFF. The CDR3 bases are TGTGCCACCAGAGCAGGGCGGGGGCCCACCGGGGAGCTGTTTTTT. The rearrangement joins TRBV24-1 to TRBJ2-2, with a tentative D call TRBD2 (7 bases). Germline-derived CDR1 and CDR2 are KGHDR and SFDVKD. The V end was cut by 7 bases, the J end by 4 bases, with 15 bases between. This CDR3 comprises 15 residues.

This chain uses TRBV11-2 with TRBJ1-2, with 9 bases lining up with TRBD1. CDR3 size: 14 residues. The V segment lost 4 bases and the J segment 5 bases; nucleotides outside the gene matches: 5. Germline CDR1 SGHAT, CDR2 FQNNGV. In DNA form, the CDR3 reads TGTGCCAGCAGCTCGACAGGGGGTACATATGGCTACACCTTC. Translating gives CASSSTGGTYGYTF.

J is TRBJ1-1 and V is TRBV7-2; D gene uncertain. V was shortened by 5 bases and J by 11 bases, with 18 bases between the two germline ends. The CDR3 is made up of 13 amino acids. Germline-derived CDR1 and CDR2 are SGHTA and FQGNSA. CDR3 amino acids: CASSLELVSWAFF. For the CDR3, the DNA is TGTGCCAGCAGCCTTGAACTGGTTTCCTGGGCTTTCTTT.

This clone was recorded once. The chain joins TRBV7-7 to TRBJ2-1; 11 bases agree with TRBD2. Looked up from germline, CDR1 is SSHAT and CDR2 is FNYEAQ (reference sequence). The length of the CDR3 is 14 residues. Trimming cost V 6 bases and J 6 bases; bases outside gene matches: 4. The CDR3 sequence: CASSFGTSGNEQFF. The CDR3 DNA follows: TGTGCCAGCAGTTTCGGGACTAGCGGCAATGAGCAGTTCTTC.

This clone was seen only once. The gene calls are TRBV6-6 and TRBJ1-4; 9 bases agree with TRBD1. The CDR3 runs 13 residues. The V gene end was trimmed by 7 bases and the J gene end by 8 bases; junction bases not matched to a gene: 5. Germline V gene data show CDR1 as MNHNY and CDR2 as SVGAGI (reference sequence). CDR3 in DNA: TGTGCCAGCAAGGGACAGGGAGTGGAAAAACTGTTTTTT. As protein: CASKGQGVEKLFF.

The chain uses TRBV12-3 or TRBV12-4 and TRBJ1-2; the D gene is possibly TRBD1 (6 bases). The CDR3 extends over 13 amino acids. V was trimmed by 7 bases and J by 8 bases, leaving 17 bases between them. This CDR3 reads CASTLNTGSGYTF. Written as DNA, the CDR3 is TGTGCCAGCACCCTCAATACAGGGTCCGGCTACACCTTC.

This clone was seen repeatedly, ten times or more. The chain combines TRBV7-2 with TRBJ2-1; TRBD1 aligns across 8 bases. The CDR3 consists of 15 residues. Trimming cost V 5 bases and J 7 bases; bases outside gene matches: 10. Germline V gene lookup returns CDR1 SGHTA and CDR2 FQGNSA. The CDR3: CASSRAGGMWNEQFF. The CDR3 DNA reads TGTGCCAGCAGCAGAGCAGGGGGCATGTGGAATGAGCAGTTCTTC.

The rearrangement joins TRBV10-1 to TRBJ2-1, with TRBD2 matching 9 bases. V lost 1 base, J lost 7 bases, and 5 bases stayed unmatched. This CDR3 has 15 amino acids. Germline V CDR1 and CDR2: WNHNN, SYGVQD (reference sequence). CDR3 DNA: TGCGCCAGCAGTGAGTTGCGGGGGGGCGCGAATGAGCAGTTCTTC. As protein: CASSELRGGANEQFF.

The chain couples TRBV12-5 to TRBJ1-3; the D gene is possibly TRBD1 (5 bases). The CDR3 sequence is 15 residues long. The germline V gene has CDR1 LGHNT and CDR2 FRNRAP. Trimming took 2 bases from V and 2 from J, leaving 10 bases between them. This chain's CDR3 is CASGLLSGTGNTIYF. CDR3 DNA sequence: TGTGCTAGTGGTTTGCTCTCAGGGACTGGAAACACCATATATTTT.

Worth noting for this clone: This specimen includes other DNA sequences encoding the same CDR3. The genes are TRBV6-5 and TRBJ2-7; TRBD1 matches 11 bases. Trimming took 2 bases from V and 3 from J; bases not matched to a gene: 3. CDR3 length equals 15 residues. The germline V gene has CDR1 MNHEY and CDR2 SVGAGI. Written as DNA, the CDR3 is TGTGCCAGCAGTTACAGTGGGACAGGGGGCTACGAGCAGTACTTC. It yields the protein CASSYSGTGGYEQYF.

This chain links TRBV19 with TRBJ1-3; D is possibly TRBD1 (5 bases). This CDR3 has 14 residues. Trimming stripped 4 bases from V and 4 bases from J, with 11 bases between. The V gene's germline CDR1 is LNHDA and CDR2 SQIVND (reference sequence). This CDR3 reads CASSNGGSGNTIYF. The CDR3 bases are TGTGCCAGTAGTAACGGGGGGAGCGGAAACACCATATATTTT.

The chain recombines TRBV25-1 with TRBJ2-1, with a tentative D call TRBD2 (6 bases). Trimming pared 10 bases from V and 9 bases from J, leaving 22 bases between. The CDR3 length is 14 residues. In germline, CDR1 is MGHDK, CDR2 SYGVNS. The DNA for the CDR3 is TGTGCCACCGCCTTACCGGGAGACGCCCGTGAGCAGTTCTTC. It yields the protein CATALPGDAREQFF.

This clone came up once. The rearrangement links TRBV21-1 to TRBJ2-2; the tabulated D call, TRBD1, remains unverified against the DNA. TRBV21-1 is assigned pseudogene status. The CDR3 is made up of 15 amino acids. Here the CDR3 DNA reads TGTGCCAGCAACTTACAGGTTCTCCCCAGTTGGGAGCTGTTTTTT. Its translation is CASNLQVLPSWELFF.

V is TRBV5-4 and J is TRBJ1-2, with D perhaps TRBD1 (6 bases). Germline CDR1 SGHNT, CDR2 YYREEE (reference sequence). V was shortened by 0 bases and J by 2 bases, with 8 bases between the two germline ends. The CDR3 is 14 residues long. This chain's CDR3 is CASSLDTGNYGYTF. CDR3 DNA: TGTGCCAGCAGCTTGGACACAGGGAACTATGGCTACACCTTC.

The rearrangement links TRBV20-1 to TRBJ2-5, with 12 bases that match TRBD2. The junction had 12 bases not matched to a gene; V was cut back by 6 bases and J by 4 bases. The CDR3 has 16 residues. Germline assignment: CDR1 DFQATT and CDR2 SNEGSKA (reference sequence). The CDR3 reads CSASRTSGIKRETQYF. The CDR3 coding sequence is TGCAGTGCCAGTCGGACTAGCGGGATAAAGAGAGAGACCCAGTACTTC.